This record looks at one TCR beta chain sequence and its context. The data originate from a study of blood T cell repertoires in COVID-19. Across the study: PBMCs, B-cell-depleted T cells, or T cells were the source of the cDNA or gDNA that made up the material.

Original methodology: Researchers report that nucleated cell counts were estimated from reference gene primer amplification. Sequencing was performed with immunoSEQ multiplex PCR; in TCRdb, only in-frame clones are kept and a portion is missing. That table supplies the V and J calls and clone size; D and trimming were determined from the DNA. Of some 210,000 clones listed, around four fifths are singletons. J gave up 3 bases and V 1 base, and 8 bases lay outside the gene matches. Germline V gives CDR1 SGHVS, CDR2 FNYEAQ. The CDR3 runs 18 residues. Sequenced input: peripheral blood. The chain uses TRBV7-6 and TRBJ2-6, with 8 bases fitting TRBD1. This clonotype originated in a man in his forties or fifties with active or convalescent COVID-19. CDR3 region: CASSLEAGGGIGANVLTF. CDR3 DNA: TGTGCCAGCAGCTTAGAGGCAGGGGGCGGGATTGGGGCCAACGTCCTGACTTTC.